This T cell receptor beta chain is drawn from a study of control samples from healthy donors and cancer patients. V lost 1 base, J lost 10 bases, and 7 bases stayed unmatched. The CDR3 is 13 amino acids. CDR1 and CDR2 (germline): GTSNPN, SVGIG (reference sequence). The method was immunoSEQ multiplex PCR; TCRdb's version includes in-frame clones alone and lacks a portion of them. This sample has about 15,000 clones, with roughly 80% found just once. What was sequenced was formalin-fixed, paraffin-embedded tissue. This chain connects TRBV30 to TRBJ1-1; TRBD1 matches 9 bases. The sequence came from a female donor with lung cancer. CDR3 amino acids: CAWSEGQGIGAFF. The CDR3 coding sequence is TGTGCCTGGAGTGAGGGACAGGGCATCGGAGCTTTCTTT.